This T cell receptor (beta chain) was recorded in a study of glioma-infiltrating T cells after dendritic cell vaccination. The data were produced by immunoSEQ multiplex PCR, yet TCRdb's version contains in-frame clones alone and is incomplete. The table records over 70,000 clones, almost 85% of them present only once. Findings of the study overall: The cohort had few patients with full blood and tumor sets.

The length of the CDR3 is 16 residues. Germline CDR1 reads SEHNR; CDR2 reads FQNEAQ (reference sequence). Trimming stripped 2 bases from V and 0 bases from J, with 12 bases between. Regarding this clone: The target antigen is unknown.

This clonotype was obtained from a human donor with glioblastoma. The rearrangement uses TRBV7-9 and TRBJ2-3; D might be TRBD2 (5 bases). The sample was blood, taken before dendritic cell vaccination. CDR3 sequence reads: CASSLTGGFSTDTQYF. In nucleotides, the CDR3 is TGTGCCAGCAGCTTAACCGGCGGGTTCAGCACAGATACGCAGTATTTT.